The text below deals with one TCR beta chain. Its specificity is unknown. The data belong to a study of cytomegalovirus exposure and HLA in healthy donors. Findings of the study overall: The dataset shows that most TCR sequences were rare, while some public TCRs occurred in many donors.

PCR primers comprised 60 Vbeta and 13 Jbeta primers. TCRdb's table, derived via immunoSEQ multiplex PCR, lists solely in-frame clones and lacks some. Of about 220,000 clones detected, about 74% appear once; the ten largest clones hold 1.8%. J was trimmed by 4 bases and V by 7 bases; bases with no gene match: 11. There are 17 residues in the CDR3. Per the germline V gene, CDR1 is SGHRS and CDR2 is YFSETQ. The clonotype comes from a woman aged 30 to 39 in good health and CMV-seronegative. This chain joins TRBV5-1 and TRBJ2-2; 12 bases match TRBD2. The sequenced material came from PBMCs. For the CDR3, the DNA is TGCGCCAGCCGGGACCCCGGGACTAGCGGGCGCACCGGGGAGCTGTTTTTT. This translates into CASRDPGTSGRTGELFF.